This TCR beta chain stems from a study of shared clonotypes between healthy human individuals (TCRdb year 2020). Background for the entire study: The cohort comprised two women and a few men aged 18 to 49 years. Blood TCR repertoires of about 5 healthy adults were deeply sequenced to estimate repertoire size and the extent of clonotype sharing between individuals. Each donor's leukapheresis produced roughly between roughly 0.9 and 8.9 billion PBMCs. To increase sequencing depth and limit assay-specific biases, TCR repertoire library preparation and sequencing were carried out by different laboratories using diverse techniques. For each donor, CD4 naive and CD4 memory were each run on three plates, CD8 naive on two plates, and CD8 memory on one plate. What the work shows at the level of the full study, not this receptor alone: The small number of donors limited the genetic and exposure-history diversity represented. Pairwise subsampling led to the expectation that sequencing depth would affect the degree of clonotype sharing among donors. Across a few donors, 5% to 6% of naive CD4, roughly 3.8% of naive CD8, roughly 2.3% of memory CD4, and approximately 0.42% of memory CD8 clonotypes were shared. Sampling was limited to blood, and TCR repertoires in tissue likely differ from TCR repertoires in blood. Higher generation probabilities were observed for clonotypes shared by all four sorted-subset donors than for non-shared clonotypes. Estimated clonotype richness was generally larger for naive than for memory subsets. Rarefaction of sorted-subset datasets indicated incomplete sequencing despite the large sequencing depth.

The germline V gene specifies SGHRS as CDR1 and YFSETQ as CDR2. CDR3 length: 16 amino acids, cysteine to phenylalanine. The read is trimmed to its CDR3 DNA, 48 bases read in frame from base 1. V drops 0 bases and J drops 3 bases, leaving 16 bases in between. TCR CDR3 regions were amplified from genomic DNA by multiplex PCR using the deep immunoSEQ assay. For each cell subset, the extracted genomic DNA was distributed evenly across all wells of several immunoSEQ 96-well plates, and each plate served as one replicate. For sorted subsets, approximately 0.2 ug of genomic DNA, equivalent to 30,000 or so T cell genomes, went into each replicate PCR. The purified libraries were quantified using a Qubit 3.0 fluorometer, sized with a Bioanalyzer 2100, and then quantified again using the KAPA Library Quantification kit. A separate single-read 150-cycle Illumina NextSeq 550 flow cell was used to sequence each immunoSEQ 96-well plate. As for the original processing: Because the immunoSEQ output held only junctional sequences and lacked quality scores, the filtering could not match the filtering applied to full-length reads. Sequences were annotated with PyIR, a Python wrapper for IgBLAST v1.9, using IMGT germline references to assign V/J genes and CDR3. Reads were filtered out if the reads had weak V/J assignments (E-value above 1e-6), no CDR3, stop codons, out-of-frame junctions, or ambiguous translated residues. V3J clonotypes were defined as sequences sharing the same inferred V gene, J gene, and CDR3 amino acid sequence. Percentage overlap between repertoires was calculated by dividing the number of shared unique clonotypes by the size of the smaller repertoire. RTK rarefaction, the Chao1 estimator, and Recon v2.1 estimates of unobserved clonotypes were used to assess repertoire richness. OLGA was used to compute generation probabilities for all TCRbeta clonotypes that the gDNA method yielded from a few donors. TCRdb mirrors the immuneACCESS table, restricted to in-frame sequences. Some clones are absent from its copies; in checked studies, under half trace to an unresolved V gene, and the reason for the others is unknown. The V and J calls and clone size come from that table; D and trimming were worked out from the DNA. The sample table contains about 660,000 clones; only one count was recorded for over 65% of them. The ten largest clones take up approximately 1.6% of the sample.

With regard to this clone: It has no known antigen specificity. No base quality information exists; no much larger clone differs at one position.

Donors were healthy HIV-negative adults with no recently reported acute infections or vaccinations. Only Caucasian adults living in Nashville, Tennessee, USA were represented among the donors. CD4+ T cells were enriched by magnetic negative selection, after which naive cells were positively selected on CD45RA and the negative fraction was taken as the memory subset. Blood was collected by leukapheresis, and PBMCs were isolated by Ficoll-Histopaque density gradient centrifugation and then cryopreserved in liquid nitrogen vapor phase. Analytical flow cytometry was used to check the purity and quantity of every magnetically sorted T cell population. Genomic DNA was isolated from each sorted fraction and quantified by UV absorbance on a Nanodrop 2000c.

This sequence was found in a woman aged 25 to 39 in good health. Sequenced sample: memory CD4+ T cells sorted from blood. The cell subset or site label here, explained by the study, means: CD45RA-negative fraction. The chain links TRBV5-1 with TRBJ2-7; TRBD1 could be the D gene, as 5 bases match. The encoded CDR3 is CASSLVGAAGRYEQYF. At the DNA level, the sequence is TGCGCCAGCAGCTTGGTTGGGGCCGCCGGACGCTACGAGCAGTACTTC.